What follows are 2 T cell receptor beta chains derived from one specimen sequenced in a study of T cell repertoires in cytomegalovirus infection. What these receptors recognize is not known. Each CDR3 protein gets one entry after TCRdb re-called the reads with MiXCR. The sample contains hundreds of thousands of distinct CDR3 sequences, roughly 34% of which appear only once. The sequences come from cultured PBMCs, collected from culture after CMV antigen stimulation. Source of these receptors: a human donor in good health (CMV status not recorded). Some clones in this sample may be carry-over from other donors' samples.

This clonotype was observed a few times. The rearrangement uses TRBV6-6 and TRBJ1-1; perhaps TRBD1 as D (6 bases). V was cut by 4 bases and J by 3 bases, with 9 bases left in between. The CDR3 covers 13 residues. Germline V CDR1 and CDR2: MNHNY, SVGAGI (reference sequence). CDR3 DNA sequence: TGTGCCAGCAGTTGGCAGGGGTACACTGAAGCTTTCTTT. Residues: CASSWQGYTEAFF.

This chain connects TRBV7-8 to TRBJ1-5; D call uncertain. In germline, CDR1 is SGHVS, CDR2 FQNEAQ. V was clipped by 5 bases and J by 4 bases, with 15 bases between them. This CDR3 comprises 15 residues. The CDR3 sequence is CASSLWSGINQPQHF. The DNA for the CDR3 is TGTGCCAGCAGCCTATGGAGCGGGATTAATCAGCCCCAGCATTTT.